The 18 T cell receptor beta chains reported below all come from one sample, sequenced in a study of PD-1 blockade in classical Hodgkin lymphoma. Libraries were prepared by immunoSEQ multiplex PCR; TCRdb keeps only in-frame clonotypes and omits some of them. The sample records roughly 100,000 clones, roughly nine tenths being singletons. The time point here: cycle 4 day 1 (C4D1), after five to seven weeks of nivolumab. There was relapse after autologous stem cell transplantation in every patient, and there was variation in brentuximab vedotin exposure. The source was peripheral blood mononuclear cells (PBMCs), collected before the fourth cycle of nivolumab. The receptors come from a human donor with classical Hodgkin lymphoma.

This chain uses TRBV5-5 with TRBJ1-4, with 7 bases identical to TRBD1. The germline CDR1 and CDR2 sequences are SGHKS and YYEKEE (reference sequence). The length of the CDR3 is 16 residues. V shed 4 bases, J shed 4 bases, and the junction held 10 bases outside the gene matches. This chain's CDR3 is CASSRVLSGGNEKLFF. The CDR3 DNA is TGTGCCAGCAGCCGCGTACTATCAGGGGGTAATGAAAAACTGTTTTTT.

A single count supports this clone. J is TRBJ2-2 and V is TRBV4-3; possible D gene TRBD1, 6 bases. The CDR3 runs to 19 residues. Trimming stripped 2 bases from V and 0 bases from J, with 19 bases between. The germline gives CDR1 LGHNA, CDR2 YSLEER. CDR3: CASSQFAPSQGPNTGELFF. DNA of the CDR3: TGCGCCAGCAGCCAATTTGCCCCGTCACAGGGTCCGAACACCGGGGAGCTGTTTTTT.

The gene calls are TRBV30 and TRBJ1-4, with D perhaps TRBD1 (5 bases). CDR1 GTSNPN and CDR2 SVGIG come from the germline V gene (reference sequence). The V and J ends lost 5 bases and 7 bases respectively, with 20 bases between them. CDR3 length: 15 amino acids. The CDR3 here is CAWGPHGTAAEKLFF. The CDR3 DNA sequence: TGTGCCTGGGGACCCCATGGGACGGCGGCTGAAAAACTGTTTTTT.

This chain uses TRBV5-6 with TRBJ2-5, with D uncertain. The germline gives CDR1 SGHDT, CDR2 YYEEEE. V was shortened by 0 bases and J by 4 bases, with 7 bases between the two germline ends. The CDR3 runs 13 residues. The CDR3 loop reads CASSLDMLETQYF. The CDR3 DNA sequence: TGTGCCAGCAGCTTGGACATGTTAGAGACCCAGTACTTC.

This chain uses TRBV19 with TRBJ2-3; 10 bases agree with TRBD2. Trimming cost V 4 bases and J 0 bases; bases outside gene matches: 4. In germline, CDR1 is LNHDA, CDR2 SQIVND (reference sequence). The CDR3 is made up of 16 amino acids. This CDR3 is CASSKTSGASTDTQYF. Here the CDR3 DNA reads TGTGCCAGTAGTAAAACTAGCGGGGCTAGCACAGATACGCAGTATTTT. The full variable domain, in which reference TRBV19 and TRBJ2-3 provide the parts outside the CDR3, is DGGITQSPKYLFRKEGQNVTLSCEQNLNHDAMYWYRQDPGQGLRLIYYSQIVNDFQKGDIAEGYSVSREKKESFPLTVTSAQKNPTAFYLCASSKTSGASTDTQYFGPGTRLTVL.

The CDR3 DNA reads as TGTGCCAGCAGTCCGGGACCGTCCTACAATGAGCAGTTCTTC. Protein sequence: CASSPGPSYNEQFF. The rearrangement joins TRBV27 to TRBJ2-1; possibly TRBD1 or TRBD2 for D (5 bases each). Per the germline V gene, CDR1 is MNHEY and CDR2 is SMNVEV (reference sequence). The CDR3 sequence is 14 residues long. V lost 5 bases, J lost 1 base, and 9 bases lay in between.

This clone has just one count. This chain joins TRBV28 and TRBJ2-3; D call uncertain. CDR1 and CDR2 (germline): MDHEN, SYDVKM. The CDR3 contains 16 residues. V gave up 3 bases and J gave up 6 bases, with 19 bases separating them. The CDR3 nucleotides read TGTGCCAGCAGTTTCCACCTCGCTATCCGGATGGATACGCAGTATTTT. It yields the protein CASSFHLAIRMDTQYF.

V and J are TRBV7-2 and TRBJ1-3; D unclear. Germline V CDR1 and CDR2: SGHTA, FQGNSA. This CDR3 region has 14 residues. Trimming removed 1 base at V and 2 bases at J, with 6 bases between. The CDR3 nucleotides are TGTGCCAGCAGCTTAGGAAGCGCTGGAAACACCATATATTTT. Encoded protein: CASSLGSAGNTIYF.

The chain is built from TRBV2 and TRBJ1-5; D gene ambiguous. Per germline, CDR1 SNHLY and CDR2 FYNNEI. The CDR3 has 13 residues. Trimming pared 6 bases from V and 11 bases from J, leaving 17 bases between. As DNA, the CDR3 is TGTGCCAGCAGCAAAGCCGAAGGCAGGACCCAGCATTTT. Its translation is CASSKAEGRTQHF.

The chain couples TRBV5-1 to TRBJ1-5, with no clear D. V was cut by 6 bases and J by 4 bases, with 11 bases left in between. Germline V gene sequence: CDR1 SGHRS, CDR2 YFSETQ. This CDR3 contains 13 residues. CDR3 region: CASTGGLNQPQHF. In nucleotides, the CDR3 is TGCGCCAGCACCGGTGGTCTTAATCAGCCCCAGCATTTT.

By frequency in the sample, this clone is medium-sized. This chain joins TRBV15 and TRBJ1-5; D is unresolved. The length of the CDR3 is 18 residues. Germline CDR1 and CDR2: LNHNV and YYDKDF (reference sequence). Trimming took off 0 bases at V and 0 bases at J, with 15 bases between the two ends. The CDR3 region is CATSRDGFLRDSNQPQHF. CDR3 nucleotide sequence: TGTGCCACCAGCAGAGATGGATTCTTAAGGGATAGCAATCAGCCCCAGCATTTT.

The J gene is TRBJ1-2, the V gene TRBV6-6; D remains unclear. This CDR3 has 13 residues. Germline loops: CDR1 MNHNY, CDR2 SVGAGI (reference sequence). V lost 6 bases, J lost 8 bases, and 16 bases lay in between. CDR3 residues: CASSPAIVAGYTF. CDR3 DNA: TGTGCCAGCAGCCCGGCCATCGTAGCGGGCTACACCTTC.

The gene calls are TRBV10-3 and TRBJ2-3, with TRBD1 as a possible D gene (6 bases). Germline loops: CDR1 ENHRY, CDR2 SYGVKD. V was trimmed by 4 bases and J by 1 base, leaving 9 bases between them. The CDR3 sequence is 14 residues long. The CDR3 is CAISGAGGTDTQYF. The CDR3 DNA follows: TGTGCCATCAGTGGGGCAGGGGGCACAGATACGCAGTATTTT.

The rearrangement uses TRBV6-5 and TRBJ2-2; the match to TRBD1 covers 8 bases. Looked up from germline, CDR1 is MNHEY and CDR2 is SVGAGI. The CDR3 spans 15 residues. V dropped 6 bases and J dropped 6; count of bases not matched to a gene: 9. CDR3 sequence: CASRGDRGPAGELFF. As DNA, the CDR3 is TGTGCCAGCAGAGGTGACAGGGGCCCCGCCGGGGAGCTGTTTTTT.

The chain has TRBV5-1 and TRBJ1-1; D unresolved. V lost 0 bases, J lost 3 bases, and 12 bases lay in between. Germline V gene data show CDR1 as SGHRS and CDR2 as YFSETQ. CDR3 length: 15 amino acids. The CDR3 region has the DNA TGCGCCAGCAGCTTGGGATCGTTGCGGGACACTGAAGCTTTCTTT. Translated, it gives CASSLGSLRDTEAFF. The full variable domain, its missing parts supplied by reference TRBV5-1 and TRBJ1-1, is KAGVTQTPRYLIKTRGQQVTLSCSPISGHRSVSWYQQTPGQGLQFLFEYFSETQRNKGNFPGRFSGRQFSNSRSEMNVSTLELGDSALYLCASSLGSLRDTEAFFGQGTRLTVV.

This chain links TRBV28 with TRBJ2-5; D is ambiguous. Germline V CDR1 and CDR2: MDHEN, SYDVKM. V was cut by 5 bases and J by 1 base, with 8 bases left in between. The CDR3 has 13 residues. The CDR3 spells CASSESAQETQYF. In DNA, the CDR3 is TGTGCCAGCAGTGAGTCTGCCCAAGAGACCCAGTACTTC.

V and J are TRBV5-6 and TRBJ1-2, with 11 bases lining up with TRBD1. The V gene end was trimmed by 0 bases and the J gene end by 8 bases; junction bases not matched to a gene: 6. Looked up from germline, CDR1 is SGHDT and CDR2 is YYEEEE. The length of the CDR3 is 15 residues. CDR3 sequence reads: CASSLVGQGAWGYTF. Here the CDR3 DNA reads TGTGCCAGCAGCTTGGTAGGACAGGGGGCCTGGGGCTACACCTTC.

This clone came up once. The chain couples TRBV2 to TRBJ2-7; a weak D match, TRBD1 (6 bases). Germline CDR1 and CDR2: SNHLY and FYNNEI. This CDR3 has 15 amino acids. Trimming took off 6 bases at V and 0 bases at J, with 15 bases between the two ends. The CDR3 protein is CASSPQGSSSYEQYF. CDR3 nucleotides: TGTGCCAGCAGCCCACAGGGATCGAGCTCCTACGAGCAGTACTTC.